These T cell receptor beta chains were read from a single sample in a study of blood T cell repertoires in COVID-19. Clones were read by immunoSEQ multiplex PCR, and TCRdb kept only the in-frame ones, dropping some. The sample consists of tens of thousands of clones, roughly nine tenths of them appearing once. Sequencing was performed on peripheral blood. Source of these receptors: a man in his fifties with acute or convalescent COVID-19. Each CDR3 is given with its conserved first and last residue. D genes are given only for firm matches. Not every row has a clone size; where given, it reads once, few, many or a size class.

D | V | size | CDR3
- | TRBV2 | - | CASRKQGPTNEKLFF
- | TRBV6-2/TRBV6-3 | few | CASSYSRGQPQHF
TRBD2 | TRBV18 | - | CASRGLAGGSSYNEQFF
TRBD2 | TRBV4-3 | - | CASSQGTSGGTNEQFF
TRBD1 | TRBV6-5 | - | CASSYDRAGNTIYF
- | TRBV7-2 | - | CASSLSSGSNQPQHF
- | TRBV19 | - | CASSFSHLNTEAFF
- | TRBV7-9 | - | CASSLAGGGKEQFF
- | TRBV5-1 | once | CASSEDGEEAFF
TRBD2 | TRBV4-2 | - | CASSPYLAGESDTQYF
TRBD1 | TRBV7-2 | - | CASSLEGTGYGYTF
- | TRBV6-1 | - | CASSEWASSNQPQHF
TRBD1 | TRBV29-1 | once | CSAGDRQETQYF
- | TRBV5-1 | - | CASSLGAGGAGTEAFF
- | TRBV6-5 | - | CASSPARPGDTQYF
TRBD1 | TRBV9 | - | CASSHRTGGAGTGANVLTF
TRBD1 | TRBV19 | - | CASRRTGQETQYF
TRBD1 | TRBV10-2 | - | CASSDGTALYEQYF
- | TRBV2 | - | CASRQTRTGGTDTQYF
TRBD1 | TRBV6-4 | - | CASRNFGTGDNSPLHF
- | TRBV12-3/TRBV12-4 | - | CATTLEGWPEAFF
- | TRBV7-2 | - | CASSLDREGYTF